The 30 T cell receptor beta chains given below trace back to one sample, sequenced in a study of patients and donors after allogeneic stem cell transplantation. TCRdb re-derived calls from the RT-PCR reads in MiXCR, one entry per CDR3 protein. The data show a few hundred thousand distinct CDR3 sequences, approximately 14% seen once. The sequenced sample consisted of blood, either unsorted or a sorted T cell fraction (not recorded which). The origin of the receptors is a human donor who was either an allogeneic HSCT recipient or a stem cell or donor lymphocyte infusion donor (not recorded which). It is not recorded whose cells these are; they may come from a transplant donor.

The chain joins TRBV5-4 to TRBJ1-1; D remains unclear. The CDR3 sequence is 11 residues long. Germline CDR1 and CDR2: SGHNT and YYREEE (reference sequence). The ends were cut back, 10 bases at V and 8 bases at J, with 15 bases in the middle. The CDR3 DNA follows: TGTGCCGCCAGCGGGCGGAAAGAAGCTTTCTTT. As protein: CAASGRKEAFF.

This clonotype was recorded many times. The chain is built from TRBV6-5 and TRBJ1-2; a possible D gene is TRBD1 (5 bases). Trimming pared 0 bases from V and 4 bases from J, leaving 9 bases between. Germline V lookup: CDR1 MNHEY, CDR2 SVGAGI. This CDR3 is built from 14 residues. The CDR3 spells CASSYSTGAYGYTF. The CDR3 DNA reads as TGTGCCAGCAGTTACTCTACAGGCGCCTATGGCTACACCTTC.

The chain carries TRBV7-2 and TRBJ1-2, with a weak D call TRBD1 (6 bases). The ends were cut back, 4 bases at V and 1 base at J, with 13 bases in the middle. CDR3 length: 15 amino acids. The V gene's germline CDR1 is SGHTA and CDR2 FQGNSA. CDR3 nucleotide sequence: TGTGCCAGCAGCTCACGACAGGAACTTAACTATGGCTACACCTTC. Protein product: CASSSRQELNYGYTF.

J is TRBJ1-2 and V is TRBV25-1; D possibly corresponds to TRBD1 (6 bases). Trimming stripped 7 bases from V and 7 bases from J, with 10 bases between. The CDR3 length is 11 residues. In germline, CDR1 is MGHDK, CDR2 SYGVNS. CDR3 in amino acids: CASTGGGGYTF. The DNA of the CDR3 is TGTGCCAGCACAGGAGGGGGTGGCTACACCTTC.

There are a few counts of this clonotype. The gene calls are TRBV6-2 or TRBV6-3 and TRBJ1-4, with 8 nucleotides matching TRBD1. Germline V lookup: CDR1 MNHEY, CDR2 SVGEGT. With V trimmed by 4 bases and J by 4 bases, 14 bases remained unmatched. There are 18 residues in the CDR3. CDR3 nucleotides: TGTGCCAGCAGTTCTTCCGCCCGACAGGGGATCCTTAATGAAAAACTGTTTTTT. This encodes CASSSSARQGILNEKLFF.

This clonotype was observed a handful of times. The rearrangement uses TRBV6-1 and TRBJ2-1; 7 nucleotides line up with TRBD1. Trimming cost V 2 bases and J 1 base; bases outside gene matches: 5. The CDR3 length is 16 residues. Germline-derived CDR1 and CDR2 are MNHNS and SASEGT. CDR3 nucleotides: TGTGCCAGCAGTGAACAGCCGGGACAGTCCTACAATGAGCAGTTCTTC. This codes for CASSEQPGQSYNEQFF.

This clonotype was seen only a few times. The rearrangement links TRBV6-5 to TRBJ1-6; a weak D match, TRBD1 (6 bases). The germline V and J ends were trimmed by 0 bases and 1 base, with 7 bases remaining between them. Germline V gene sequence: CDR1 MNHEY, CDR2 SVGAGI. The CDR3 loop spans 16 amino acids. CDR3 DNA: TGTGCCAGCAGTTACTCGAGGGGGTCCTATAATTCACCCCTCCACTTT. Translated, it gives CASSYSRGSYNSPLHF.

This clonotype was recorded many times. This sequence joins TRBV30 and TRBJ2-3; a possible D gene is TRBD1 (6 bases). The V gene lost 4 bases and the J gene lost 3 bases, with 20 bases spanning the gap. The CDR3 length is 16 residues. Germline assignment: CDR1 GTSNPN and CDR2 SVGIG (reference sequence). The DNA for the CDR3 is TGTGCCTGGACCAGAAGGGATGGGGGCTGGACAGATACGCAGTATTTT. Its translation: CAWTRRDGGWTDTQYF.

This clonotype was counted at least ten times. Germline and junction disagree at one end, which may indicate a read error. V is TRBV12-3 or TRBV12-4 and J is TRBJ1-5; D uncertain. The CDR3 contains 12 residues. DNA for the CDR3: TGTGCCAGCAGTTTTAGCGATCAGCCCCAGCATTTT. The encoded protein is CASSFSDQPQHF.

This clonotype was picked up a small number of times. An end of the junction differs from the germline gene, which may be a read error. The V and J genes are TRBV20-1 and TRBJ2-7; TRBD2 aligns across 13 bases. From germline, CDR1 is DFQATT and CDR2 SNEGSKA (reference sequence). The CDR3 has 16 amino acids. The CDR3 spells CSVRGLAGEFSYEQYF. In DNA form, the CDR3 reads TGCAGTGTTAGAGGACTAGCGGGAGAATTTTCCTACGAGCAGTACTTC.

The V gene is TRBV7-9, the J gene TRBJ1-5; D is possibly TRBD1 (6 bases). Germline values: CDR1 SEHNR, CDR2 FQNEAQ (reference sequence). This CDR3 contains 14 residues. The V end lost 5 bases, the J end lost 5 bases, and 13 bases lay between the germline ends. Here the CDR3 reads CASSPGTPYQPQHF. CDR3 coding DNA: TGTGCCAGCAGCCCAGGGACACCCTATCAGCCCCAGCATTTT.

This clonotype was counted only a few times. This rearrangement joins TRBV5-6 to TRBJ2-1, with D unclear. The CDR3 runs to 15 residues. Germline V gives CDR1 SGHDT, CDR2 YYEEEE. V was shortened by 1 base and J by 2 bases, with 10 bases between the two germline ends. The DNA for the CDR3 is TGTGCCAGCAGCTTGCCGAGCGCCCCCTACAATGAGCAGTTCTTC. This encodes CASSLPSAPYNEQFF.

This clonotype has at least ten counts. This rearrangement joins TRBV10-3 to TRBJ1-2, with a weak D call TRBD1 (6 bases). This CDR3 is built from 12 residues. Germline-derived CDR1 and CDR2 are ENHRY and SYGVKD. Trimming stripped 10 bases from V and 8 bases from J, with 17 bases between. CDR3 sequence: CATGTLGNGYTF. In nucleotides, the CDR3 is TGTGCCACGGGGACACTCGGTAACGGCTACACCTTC.

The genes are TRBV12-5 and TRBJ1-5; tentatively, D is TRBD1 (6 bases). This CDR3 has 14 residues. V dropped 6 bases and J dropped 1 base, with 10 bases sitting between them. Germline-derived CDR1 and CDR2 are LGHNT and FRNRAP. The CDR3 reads CASGPDRSNQPQHF. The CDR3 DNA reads TGTGCTAGTGGGCCCGACAGGAGCAATCAGCCCCAGCATTTT.

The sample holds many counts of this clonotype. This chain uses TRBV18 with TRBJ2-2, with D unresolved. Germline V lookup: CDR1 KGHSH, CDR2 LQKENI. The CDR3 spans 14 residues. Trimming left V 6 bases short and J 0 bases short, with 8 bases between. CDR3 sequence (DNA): TGTGCCAGCTCTCCCCAGCCGAACACCGGGGAGCTGTTTTTT. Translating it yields CASSPQPNTGELFF.

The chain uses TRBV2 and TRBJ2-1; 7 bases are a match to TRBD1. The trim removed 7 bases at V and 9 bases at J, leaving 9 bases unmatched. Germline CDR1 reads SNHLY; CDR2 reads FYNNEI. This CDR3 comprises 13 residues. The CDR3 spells CASTSQGLSEQFF. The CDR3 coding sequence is TGTGCCAGCACCTCACAGGGGCTCAGTGAGCAGTTCTTC. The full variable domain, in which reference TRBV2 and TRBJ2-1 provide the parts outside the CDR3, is EPEVTQTPSHQVTQMGQEVILRCVPISNHLYFYWYRQILGQKVEFLVSFYNNEISEKSEIFDDQFSVERPDGSNFTLKIRSTKLEDSAMYFCASTSQGLSEQFFGPGTRLTVL.

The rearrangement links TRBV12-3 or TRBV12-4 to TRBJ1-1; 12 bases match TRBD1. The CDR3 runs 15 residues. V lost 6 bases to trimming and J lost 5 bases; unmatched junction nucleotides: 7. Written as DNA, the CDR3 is TGTGCCAGCAGGGGGGACAGGGGGCAGGGGACTGAAGCTTTCTTT. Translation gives CASRGDRGQGTEAFF.

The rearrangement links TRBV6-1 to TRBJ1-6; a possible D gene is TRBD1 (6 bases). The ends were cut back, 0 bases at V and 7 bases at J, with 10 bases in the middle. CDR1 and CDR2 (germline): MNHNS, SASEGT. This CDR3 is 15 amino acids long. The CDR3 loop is CASSEAGQGNSPLHF. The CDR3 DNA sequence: TGTGCCAGCAGTGAAGCGGGGCAGGGGAATTCACCCCTCCACTTT.

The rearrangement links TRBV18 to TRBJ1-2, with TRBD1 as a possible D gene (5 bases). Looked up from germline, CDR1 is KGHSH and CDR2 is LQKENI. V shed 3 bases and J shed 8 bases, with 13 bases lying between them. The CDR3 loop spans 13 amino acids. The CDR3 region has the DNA TGTGCCAGCTCACCCGTCGACAGTTGGGGCTACACCTTC. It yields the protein CASSPVDSWGYTF.

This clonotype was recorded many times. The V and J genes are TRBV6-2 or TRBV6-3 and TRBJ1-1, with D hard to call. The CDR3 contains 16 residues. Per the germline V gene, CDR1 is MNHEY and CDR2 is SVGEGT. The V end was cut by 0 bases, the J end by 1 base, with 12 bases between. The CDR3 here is CASSYSSQVGNTEAFF. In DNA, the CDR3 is TGTGCCAGCAGTTACTCTTCCCAGGTGGGGAACACTGAAGCTTTCTTT.

The CDR3 loop reads CASSYTSGRGGVSEAFF. The CDR3 bases are TGTGCCAGCAGTTACACCTCCGGGCGAGGGGGCGTCTCTGAAGCTTTCTTT. This sequence joins TRBV6-5 and TRBJ1-1, with 7 positions matching TRBD1. Germline CDR1 is MNHEY and CDR2 is SVGAGI. The CDR3 loop spans 17 amino acids. J lost 6 bases, V lost 2 bases, and 15 bases had no gene match.

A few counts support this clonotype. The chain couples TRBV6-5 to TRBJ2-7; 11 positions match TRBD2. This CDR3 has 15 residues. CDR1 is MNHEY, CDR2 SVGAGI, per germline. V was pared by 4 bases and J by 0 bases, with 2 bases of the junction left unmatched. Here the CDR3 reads CASSSSGGSSYEQYF. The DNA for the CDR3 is TGTGCCAGCAGTTCTAGCGGGGGGAGCTCCTACGAGCAGTACTTC.

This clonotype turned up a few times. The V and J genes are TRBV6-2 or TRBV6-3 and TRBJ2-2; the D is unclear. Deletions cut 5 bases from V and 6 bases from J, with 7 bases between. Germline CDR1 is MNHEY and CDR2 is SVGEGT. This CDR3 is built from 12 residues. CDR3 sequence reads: CASSPSPGELFF. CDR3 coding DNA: TGTGCCAGCAGTCCATCTCCCGGGGAGCTGTTTTTT.

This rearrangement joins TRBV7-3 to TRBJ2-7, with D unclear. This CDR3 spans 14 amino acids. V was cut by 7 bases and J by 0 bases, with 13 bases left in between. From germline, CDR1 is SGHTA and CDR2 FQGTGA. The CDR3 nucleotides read TGTGCCAGCAAGTCTAGTCCAGACTCCTACGAGCAGTACTTC. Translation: CASKSSPDSYEQYF.

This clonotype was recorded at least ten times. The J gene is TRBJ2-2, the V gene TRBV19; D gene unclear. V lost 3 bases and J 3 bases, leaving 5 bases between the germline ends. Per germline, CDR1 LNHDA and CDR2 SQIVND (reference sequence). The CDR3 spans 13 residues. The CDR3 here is CASSISDTGELFF. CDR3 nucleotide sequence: TGTGCCAGTAGTATCTCGGACACCGGGGAGCTGTTTTTT.

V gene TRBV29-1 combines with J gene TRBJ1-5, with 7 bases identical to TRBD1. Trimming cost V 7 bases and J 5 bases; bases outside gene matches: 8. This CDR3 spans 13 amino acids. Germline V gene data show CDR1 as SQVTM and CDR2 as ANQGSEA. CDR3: CSAATGRDQPQHF. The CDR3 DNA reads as TGCAGCGCCGCGACAGGGCGAGATCAGCCCCAGCATTTT.

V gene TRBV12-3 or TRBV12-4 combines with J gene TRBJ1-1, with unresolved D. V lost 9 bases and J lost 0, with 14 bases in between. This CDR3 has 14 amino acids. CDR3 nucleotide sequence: TGTGCCAGTAACTTTCTCCCAGTGAACACTGAAGCTTTCTTT. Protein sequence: CASNFLPVNTEAFF.

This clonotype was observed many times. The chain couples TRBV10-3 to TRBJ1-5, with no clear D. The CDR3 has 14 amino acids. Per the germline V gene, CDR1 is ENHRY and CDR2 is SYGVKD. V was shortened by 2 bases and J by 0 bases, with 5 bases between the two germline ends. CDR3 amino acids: CAISEANSNQPQHF. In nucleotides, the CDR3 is TGTGCCATCAGTGAGGCTAATAGCAATCAGCCCCAGCATTTT.

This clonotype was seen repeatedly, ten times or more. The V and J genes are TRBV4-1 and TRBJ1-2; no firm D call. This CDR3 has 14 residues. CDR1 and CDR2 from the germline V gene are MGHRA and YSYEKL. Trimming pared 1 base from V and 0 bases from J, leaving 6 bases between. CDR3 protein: CASSQGSANYGYTF. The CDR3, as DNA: TGCGCCAGCAGCCAAGGTAGCGCTAACTATGGCTACACCTTC.

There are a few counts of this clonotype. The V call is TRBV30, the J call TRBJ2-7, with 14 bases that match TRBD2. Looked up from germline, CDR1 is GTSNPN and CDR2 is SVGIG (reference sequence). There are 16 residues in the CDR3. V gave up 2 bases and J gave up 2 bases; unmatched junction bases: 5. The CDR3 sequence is CAWSLRTSGRPYEQYF. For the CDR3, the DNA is TGTGCCTGGAGTCTAAGGACTAGCGGGAGGCCCTACGAGCAGTACTTC.